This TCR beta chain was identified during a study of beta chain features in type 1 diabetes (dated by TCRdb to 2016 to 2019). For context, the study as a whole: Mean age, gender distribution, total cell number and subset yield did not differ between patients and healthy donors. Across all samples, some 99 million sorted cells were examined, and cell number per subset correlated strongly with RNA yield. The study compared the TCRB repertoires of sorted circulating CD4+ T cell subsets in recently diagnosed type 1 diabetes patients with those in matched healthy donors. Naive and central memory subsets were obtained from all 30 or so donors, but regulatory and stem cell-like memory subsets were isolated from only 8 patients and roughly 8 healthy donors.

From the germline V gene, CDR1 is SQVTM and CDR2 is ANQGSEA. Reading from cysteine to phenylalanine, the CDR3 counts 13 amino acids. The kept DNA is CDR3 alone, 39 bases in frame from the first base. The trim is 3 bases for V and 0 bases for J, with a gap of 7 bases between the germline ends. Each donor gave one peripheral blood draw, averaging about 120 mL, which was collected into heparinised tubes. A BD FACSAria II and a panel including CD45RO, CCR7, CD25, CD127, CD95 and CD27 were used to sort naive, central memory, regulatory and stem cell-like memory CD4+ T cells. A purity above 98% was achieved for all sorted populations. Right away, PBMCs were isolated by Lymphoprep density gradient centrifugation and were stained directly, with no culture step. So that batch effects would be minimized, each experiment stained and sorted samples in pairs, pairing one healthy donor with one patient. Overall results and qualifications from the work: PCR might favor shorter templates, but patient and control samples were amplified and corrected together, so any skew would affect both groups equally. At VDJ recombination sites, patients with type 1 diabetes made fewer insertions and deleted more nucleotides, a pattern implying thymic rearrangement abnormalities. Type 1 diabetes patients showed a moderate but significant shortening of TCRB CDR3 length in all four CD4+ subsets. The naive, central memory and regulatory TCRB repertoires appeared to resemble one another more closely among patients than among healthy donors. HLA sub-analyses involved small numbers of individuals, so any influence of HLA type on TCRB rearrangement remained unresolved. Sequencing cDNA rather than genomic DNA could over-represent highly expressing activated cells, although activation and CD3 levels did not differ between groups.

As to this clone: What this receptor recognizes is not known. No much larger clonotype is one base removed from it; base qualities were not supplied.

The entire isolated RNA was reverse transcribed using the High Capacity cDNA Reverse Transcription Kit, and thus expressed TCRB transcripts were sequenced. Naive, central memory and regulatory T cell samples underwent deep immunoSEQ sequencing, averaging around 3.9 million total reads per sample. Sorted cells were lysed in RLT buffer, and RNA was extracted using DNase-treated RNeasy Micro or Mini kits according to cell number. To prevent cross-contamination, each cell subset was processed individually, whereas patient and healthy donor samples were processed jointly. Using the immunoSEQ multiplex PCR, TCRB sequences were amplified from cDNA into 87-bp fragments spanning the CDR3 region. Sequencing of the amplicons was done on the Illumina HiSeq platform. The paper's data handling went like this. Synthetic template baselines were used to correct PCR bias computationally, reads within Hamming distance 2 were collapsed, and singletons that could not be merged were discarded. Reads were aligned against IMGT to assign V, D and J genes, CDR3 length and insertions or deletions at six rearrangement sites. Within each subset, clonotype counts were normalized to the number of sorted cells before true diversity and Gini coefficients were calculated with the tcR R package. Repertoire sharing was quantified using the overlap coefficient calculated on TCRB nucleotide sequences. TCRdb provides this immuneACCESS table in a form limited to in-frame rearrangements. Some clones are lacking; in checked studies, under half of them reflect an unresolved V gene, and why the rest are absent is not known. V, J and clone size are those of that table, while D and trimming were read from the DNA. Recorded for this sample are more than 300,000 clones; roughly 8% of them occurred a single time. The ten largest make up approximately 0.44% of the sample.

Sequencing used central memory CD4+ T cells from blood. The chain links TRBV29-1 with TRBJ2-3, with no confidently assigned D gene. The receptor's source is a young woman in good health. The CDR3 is CSVEYPSTDTQYF. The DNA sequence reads TGCAGCGTTGAGTATCCTAGCACAGATACGCAGTATTTT.